This TCR beta chain comes out of a study of blood T cell repertoires in COVID-19. On the study more broadly: The United States, Italy and Spain provided the acute and convalescent COVID-19 samples. Nucleic acid was either cDNA or gDNA, and it came from T cells, B-cell-depleted T cells, or PBMCs.

V lost 6 bases and J 3 bases, leaving 18 bases between the germline ends. Germline CDR1 is SEHNR and CDR2 is FQNEAQ (reference sequence). The CDR3 contains 15 residues. Repertoires were generated with immunoSEQ multiplex PCR, while TCRdb's copy carries only in-frame clones and drops some. The profile shows roughly 180,000 clones, 87% of them singletons. Ages ranged from roughly 18 to 100 years, with residence in around 24 US areas. This clonotype was sampled from a woman in her twenties or thirties who had recovered from COVID-19. The sequenced sample consisted of PBMCs or T cells enriched from blood (not recorded which). The chain carries TRBV7-9 and TRBJ2-7, with D maybe TRBD1 (6 bases). The CDR3 loop reads CASRPFRDKNYEQYF. CDR3 sequence (DNA): TGTGCCAGCAGGCCCTTCCGGGACAAAAACTACGAGCAGTACTTC. Complete variable domain (other parts from reference TRBV7-9 and TRBJ2-7): DTGVSQNPRHKITKRGQNVTFRCDPISEHNRLYWYRQTLGQGPEFLTYFQNEAQLEKSRLLSDRFSAERPKGSFSTLEIQRTEQGDSAMYLCASRPFRDKNYEQYFGPGTRLTVT.